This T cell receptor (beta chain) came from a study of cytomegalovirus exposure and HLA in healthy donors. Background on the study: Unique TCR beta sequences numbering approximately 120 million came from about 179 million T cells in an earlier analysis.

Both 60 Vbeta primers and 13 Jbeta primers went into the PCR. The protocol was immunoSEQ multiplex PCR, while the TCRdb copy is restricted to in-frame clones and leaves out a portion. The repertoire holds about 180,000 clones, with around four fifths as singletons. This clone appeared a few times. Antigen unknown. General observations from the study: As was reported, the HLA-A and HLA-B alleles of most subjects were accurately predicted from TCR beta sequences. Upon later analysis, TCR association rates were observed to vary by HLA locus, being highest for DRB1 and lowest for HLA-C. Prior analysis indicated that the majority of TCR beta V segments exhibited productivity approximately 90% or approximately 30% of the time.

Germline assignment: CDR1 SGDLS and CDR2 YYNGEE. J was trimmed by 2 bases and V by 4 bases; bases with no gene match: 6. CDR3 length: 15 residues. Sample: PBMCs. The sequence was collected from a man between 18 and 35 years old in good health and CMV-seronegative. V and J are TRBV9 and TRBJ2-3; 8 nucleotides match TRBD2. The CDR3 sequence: CASSPPGGLTDTQYF. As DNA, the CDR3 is TGTGCCAGCAGCCCCCCGGGGGGGCTCACAGATACGCAGTATTTT.